The T cell receptor (beta chain) under discussion was sequenced for a study of neurological immune-mediated disorders. This clonotype came up many times. Its antigen is currently unknown. Unmatched junction bases numbered 3, after V lost 4 bases and J lost 5 bases. Germline lookup yields CDR1 SEHNR and CDR2 FQNEAQ (reference sequence). The CDR3 is 14 residues long. Study results and caveats: Among 34 multiple sclerosis patients, phylogenetic grouping put the repertoires of 18 into a single related-CDR3 cluster, a possible signature. In multiple sclerosis patients, the repertoire cluster was unrelated to clinical or MRI findings.

It was by 5'RACE with 10-nucleotide random UMIs that the cDNA was made. MiXCR, run by TCRdb on the 5' RACE reads, gives a single entry per CDR3 protein. The top ten clones hold about 8% of a sample with tens of thousands of distinct CDR3 sequences, roughly 5.6% of them seen once. The V and J genes are TRBV7-9 and TRBJ2-3; 10 bases map to TRBD2. The specimen sequenced was PBMCs. The clonotype comes from a man aged 18 to 35 with multiple sclerosis. CDR3 coding DNA: TGTGCCAGCAGCTCTCGACTAGCGGGAGATACGCAGTATTTT. Amino acid sequence: CASSSRLAGDTQYF.